Shown below are 11 T cell receptor beta chains from a single sample sequenced in a study of T cell clonotyping in hematopoietic cell transplantation. The data were produced by immunoSEQ multiplex PCR, yet TCRdb's version contains in-frame clones alone and is incomplete. The data show around 15,000 clones, about 98% seen once. This sample comprised peripheral blood mononuclear cells, obtained 30 days after allogeneic stem cell transplant. The receptors were sampled from a female patient aged 50 to 65 who had an allogeneic stem cell transplant from an unrelated donor, so T cells may come from the graft donor. Some clones in this sample may be carry-over from other donors' samples.

J is TRBJ1-1 and V is TRBV5-4; D remains ambiguous. The CDR3 runs 14 residues. V lost 0 bases, J lost 4 bases, and 10 bases lay in between. Germline-derived CDR1 and CDR2 are SGHNT and YYREEE (reference sequence). The CDR3 DNA sequence: TGTGCCAGCAGCTTGGACCGGCGGGGCACTGAAGCTTTCTTT. It is translated as CASSLDRRGTEAFF.

The V and J genes are TRBV30 and TRBJ1-2; the D gene is possibly TRBD1 (6 bases). V lost 2 bases, J lost 4 bases, and 23 bases lay in between. Per germline, CDR1 GTSNPN and CDR2 SVGIG (reference sequence). This CDR3 is 17 amino acids long. DNA for the CDR3: TGTGCCTGGAGTCCCCCGATCCCGGGACATCTTGGCTATGGCTACACCTTC. The encoded protein is CAWSPPIPGHLGYGYTF. Full variable domain (outside the CDR3, taken from reference TRBV30 and TRBJ1-2): SQTIHQWPATLVQPVGSPLSLECTVEGTSNPNLYWYRQAAGRGLQLLFYSVGIGQISSEVPQNLSASRPQDRQFILSSKKLLLSDSGFYLCAWSPPIPGHLGYGYTFGSGTRLTVV.

This clone was counted a single time. This chain links TRBV28 with TRBJ1-1; D is unresolved. V lost 8 bases and J 7 bases, leaving 11 bases between the germline ends. The CDR3 extends over 11 amino acids. Looked up from germline, CDR1 is MDHEN and CDR2 is SYDVKM. This CDR3 is CASQGRIEAFF. The CDR3 region has the DNA TGTGCCAGCCAAGGACGGATTGAAGCTTTCTTT.

A few counts support this clone. One end of the junction fails to match germline, which may point to a read error. V is TRBV30 and J is TRBJ1-5, with D perhaps TRBD1 (5 bases). The CDR3 covers 12 residues. Germline V gene data show CDR1 as GTSNPN and CDR2 as SVGIG (reference sequence). CDR3 in DNA: TGCCTCGGCGCACTCGGGGGTCAGCCCCAGCATTTT. This gives the protein CLGALGGQPQHF.

The chain carries TRBV25-1 and TRBJ1-1; the match to TRBD1 covers 9 bases. The CDR3 is made up of 17 amino acids. V lost 6 bases and J lost 1; bases outside the gene matches: 12. Germline assignment: CDR1 MGHDK and CDR2 SYGVNS. The CDR3 nucleotides read TGTGCCAGCAGCCCTAGGGGTGGACAGGGGTCGAACACTGAAGCTTTCTTT. Encoded protein: CASSPRGGQGSNTEAFF. Together with reference TRBV25-1 and TRBJ1-1, the CDR3 gives the full variable domain: EADIYQTPRYLVIGTGKKITLECSQTMGHDKMYWYQQDPGMELHLIHYSYGVNSTEKGDLSSESTVSRIRTEHFPLTLESARPSHTSQYLCASSPRGGQGSNTEAFFGQGTRLTVV.

This chain joins TRBV29-1 and TRBJ1-2; D possibly corresponds to TRBD1 (6 bases). V was shortened by 6 bases and J by 3 bases, with 14 bases between the two germline ends. The CDR3 loop spans 13 amino acids. Germline CDR1 reads SQVTM; CDR2 reads ANQGSEA. The CDR3 DNA follows: TGCAGCGTCGTACGTGGGGGCTACTATGGCTACACCTTC. It specifies CSVVRGGYYGYTF.

The gene calls are TRBV29-1 and TRBJ2-5; D remains ambiguous. V was cut by 5 bases and J by 1 base, with 11 bases left in between. CDR3 length: 13 residues. Germline loops: CDR1 SQVTM, CDR2 ANQGSEA. The CDR3 bases are TGCAGCGTTAGCATGACGGTCCAAGAGACCCAGTACTTC. It yields the protein CSVSMTVQETQYF.

In this sample, this clone turned up once. This chain uses TRBV28 with TRBJ1-3; perhaps TRBD1 as D (5 bases). The germline V and J ends were trimmed by 6 bases and 2 bases, with 14 bases remaining between them. Germline V gene data show CDR1 as MDHEN and CDR2 as SYDVKM. This CDR3 is 15 amino acids long. CDR3 in amino acids: CASSSRRGAGNTIYF. Written as DNA, the CDR3 is TGTGCCAGCAGCTCACGGAGAGGGGCTGGAAACACCATATATTTT.

This chain links TRBV19 with TRBJ2-2; no reliable D call. The CDR3 runs to 17 residues. Germline values: CDR1 LNHDA, CDR2 SQIVND (reference sequence). The V end was cut by 3 bases, the J end by 8 bases, with 22 bases between. In nucleotides, the CDR3 is TGTGCCAGTAGTATGTCCGGTAGGACGGCCCGATGGGGGGAGCTGTTTTTT. Protein: CASSMSGRTARWGELFF.

The genes are TRBV29-1 and TRBJ2-7, with D perhaps given as TRBD1 or TRBD2 (5 bases each). The CDR3 loop spans 13 amino acids. Trimming cost V 7 bases and J 3 bases, with 16 bases left between them. Germline V lookup: CDR1 SQVTM, CDR2 ANQGSEA. CDR3 sequence reads: CSASWGLHYEQYF. CDR3 coding DNA: TGCAGCGCCTCCTGGGGGTTGCACTACGAGCAGTACTTC.

The genes are TRBV2 and TRBJ1-1; no firm D call. The CDR3 covers 13 residues. The germline CDR1 and CDR2 sequences are SNHLY and FYNNEI. The V gene lost 1 base and the J gene lost 10 bases, with 13 bases spanning the gap. In DNA form, the CDR3 reads TGTGCCAGCAGTGAAGGTGCTGCTTGGAGAGCTTTCTTT. This translates into CASSEGAAWRAFF.